One and the same sample provided the 6 T cell receptor beta chains below, sequenced in a study of blood T cell repertoires in COVID-19. Method: immunoSEQ multiplex PCR; TCRdb's copy keeps in-frame clones and lacks some. The sample includes roughly 230,000 clones, 90% of them seen just once. Input material: peripheral blood. These receptors were collected from a woman between 55 and 75 years old with COVID-19, enrolled during active disease.

V gene TRBV9 combines with J gene TRBJ1-1; D ambiguous. Trimming left V 4 bases short and J 8 bases short, with 6 bases between. Looked up from germline, CDR1 is SGDLS and CDR2 is YYNGEE. The CDR3 sequence is 10 residues long. The CDR3 coding sequence is TGTGCCAGCAGCCCGAGAGAAGCTTTCTTT. Amino acids: CASSPREAFF.

The chain links TRBV14 to TRBJ2-7; perhaps TRBD1 as D (6 bases). Germline CDR1 is SGHDN and CDR2 is FVKESK. Trimming shortened V by 5 bases and J by 4 bases, and 15 bases separated the two germline ends. The CDR3 spans 14 residues. This CDR3 is CASSFYRESYEQYF. The CDR3 nucleotides are TGTGCCAGCAGCTTCTACAGGGAATCGTACGAGCAGTACTTC.

This chain joins TRBV5-1 and TRBJ1-2, with 12 positions matching TRBD1. Germline loops: CDR1 SGHRS, CDR2 YFSETQ. The CDR3 runs to 17 residues. The trim removed 5 bases at V and 2 bases at J, leaving 10 bases unmatched. The CDR3 DNA reads as TGCGCCAGCAGGCCGACGCTCGGGACAGGGGGCAACTATGGCTACACCTTC. Translated: CASRPTLGTGGNYGYTF.

V and J are TRBV11-3 and TRBJ2-7; 10 bases are shared with TRBD2. V lost 1 base and J lost 0; bases outside the gene matches: 3. This CDR3 contains 16 residues. Germline V gives CDR1 SGHNT, CDR2 YENEEA. DNA for the CDR3: TGTGCCAGCAGCTTAGGCGAGCGGGAGGGCTCCTACGAGCAGTACTTC. Protein: CASSLGEREGSYEQYF.

This clone was detected only once. The chain couples TRBV6-2 or TRBV6-3 to TRBJ1-1; no firm D call. Trimming shortened V by 2 bases and J by 0 bases, and 7 bases separated the two germline ends. CDR3 length: 14 residues. Germline V gene lookup returns CDR1 MNHEY and CDR2 SVGEGT. DNA for the CDR3: TGTGCCAGCAGTTACGGACTGATGAACACTGAAGCTTTCTTT. It is translated as CASSYGLMNTEAFF.

J is TRBJ1-2 and V is TRBV6-1, with 8 bases lining up with TRBD1. Germline assignment: CDR1 MNHNS and CDR2 SASEGT. V lost 3 bases and J lost 7; bases outside the gene matches: 4. This CDR3 contains 13 residues. The CDR3 here is CASSDQTGVGYTF. CDR3 DNA sequence: TGTGCCAGCAGTGACCAGACAGGGGTTGGCTACACCTTC.